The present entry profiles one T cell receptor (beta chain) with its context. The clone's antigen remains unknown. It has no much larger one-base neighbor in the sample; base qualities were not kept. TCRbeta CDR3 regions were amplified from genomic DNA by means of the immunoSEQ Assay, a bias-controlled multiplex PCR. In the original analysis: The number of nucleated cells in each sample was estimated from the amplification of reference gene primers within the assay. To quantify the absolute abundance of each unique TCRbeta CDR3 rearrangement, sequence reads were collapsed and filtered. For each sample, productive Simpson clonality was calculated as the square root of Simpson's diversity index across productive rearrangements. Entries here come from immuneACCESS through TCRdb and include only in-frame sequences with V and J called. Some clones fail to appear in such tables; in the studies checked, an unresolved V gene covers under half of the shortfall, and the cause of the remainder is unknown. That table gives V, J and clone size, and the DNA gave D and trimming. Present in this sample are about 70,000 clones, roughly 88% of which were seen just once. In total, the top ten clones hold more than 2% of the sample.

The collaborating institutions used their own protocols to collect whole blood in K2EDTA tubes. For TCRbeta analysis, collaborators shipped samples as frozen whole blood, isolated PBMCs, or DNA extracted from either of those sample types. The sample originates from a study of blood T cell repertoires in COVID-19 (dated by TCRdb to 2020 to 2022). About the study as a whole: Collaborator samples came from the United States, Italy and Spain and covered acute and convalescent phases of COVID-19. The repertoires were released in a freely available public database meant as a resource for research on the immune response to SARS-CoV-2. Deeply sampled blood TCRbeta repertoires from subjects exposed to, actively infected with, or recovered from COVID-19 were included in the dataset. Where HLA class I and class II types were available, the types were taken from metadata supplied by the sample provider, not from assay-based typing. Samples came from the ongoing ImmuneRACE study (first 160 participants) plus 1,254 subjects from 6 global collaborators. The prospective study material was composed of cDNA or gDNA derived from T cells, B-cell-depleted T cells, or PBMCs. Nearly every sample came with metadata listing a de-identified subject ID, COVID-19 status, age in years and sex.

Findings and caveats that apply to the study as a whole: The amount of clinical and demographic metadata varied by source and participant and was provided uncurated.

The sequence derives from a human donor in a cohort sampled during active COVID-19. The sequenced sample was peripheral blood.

The CDR3 protein: CASSSGFANSGNTIYF. The DNA sequence follows: TGTGCCAGCAGTTCGGGGTTTGCGAACTCTGGAAACACCATATATTTT. This sequence uses TRBV27 and TRBJ1-3; the D gene is unclear. The V and J ends are trimmed by 4 bases and 0 bases, leaving 13 bases between them. The CDR3 runs 16 residues from the cysteine to the phenylalanine. Here the CDR3 DNA is all that survives: 48 bases in frame from base 1. CDR1 MNHEY and CDR2 SMNVEV were looked up in the germline V gene (reference sequence).